The 2 T cell receptor beta chains listed next were all sequenced from one sample in a study of shared clonotypes between healthy human individuals. Repertoires were generated with immunoSEQ multiplex PCR, while TCRdb's copy carries only in-frame clones and drops some. Altogether more than 1.2 million clones are present, approximately 98.5% being singletons, with the ten largest covering over 0.3%. Sequencing was done on a sample of naive CD4+ T cells sorted from blood. Documented subset: CD45RA+ positively selected. These receptors were obtained from a man aged 30-40 years in good health.

V and J are TRBV9 and TRBJ2-5; no reliable D call. This CDR3 comprises 14 residues. Trimming removed 0 bases from V and 2 bases from J, with 8 bases in between. CDR1 and CDR2 from the germline V gene are SGDLS and YYNGEE. The CDR3, as DNA: TGTGCCAGCAGCGTAGCGGGCAGACAAGAGACCCAGTACTTC. Encoded protein: CASSVAGRQETQYF. Combining the CDR3 with reference TRBV9 and TRBJ2-5 gives the whole variable domain DSGVTQTPKHLITATGQRVTLRCSPRSGDLSVYWYQQSLDQGLQFLIQYYNGEERAKGNILERFSAQQFPDLHSELNLSSLELGDSALYFCASSVAGRQETQYFGPGTRLLVL.

The rearrangement links TRBV18 to TRBJ2-1, with D perhaps TRBD1 or TRBD2 (5 bases each). CDR1 is KGHSH and CDR2 is LQKENI in the germline V gene. V was shortened by 5 bases and J by 6 bases, with 11 bases between the two germline ends. The CDR3 sequence is 13 residues long. The CDR3 DNA is TGTGCCAGCTCATCCGATGGGGGCAATGAGCAGTTCTTC. Encoded protein: CASSSDGGNEQFF.